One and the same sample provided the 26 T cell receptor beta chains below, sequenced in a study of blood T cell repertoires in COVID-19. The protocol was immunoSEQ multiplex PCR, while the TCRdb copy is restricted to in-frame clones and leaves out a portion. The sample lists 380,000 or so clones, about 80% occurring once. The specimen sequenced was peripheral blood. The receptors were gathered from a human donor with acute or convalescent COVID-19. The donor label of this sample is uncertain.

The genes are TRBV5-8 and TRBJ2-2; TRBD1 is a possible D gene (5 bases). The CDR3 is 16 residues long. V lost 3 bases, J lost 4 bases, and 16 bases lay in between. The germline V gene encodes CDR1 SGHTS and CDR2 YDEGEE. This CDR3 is CASSSGRGRFTGELFF. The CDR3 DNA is TGTGCCAGCAGCTCTGGAAGGGGAAGGTTCACCGGGGAGCTGTTTTTT.

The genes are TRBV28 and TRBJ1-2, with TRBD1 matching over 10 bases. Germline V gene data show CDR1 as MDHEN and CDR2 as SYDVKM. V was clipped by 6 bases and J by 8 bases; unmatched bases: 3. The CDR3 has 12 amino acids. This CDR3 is CASRTGGKGYTF. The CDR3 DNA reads TGTGCCAGCAGGACAGGGGGCAAAGGCTACACCTTC.

In nucleotides, the CDR3 is TGCGCCAGCAGCTTGGTGGCCTCTAGAGCGGGGGGTAATGAGCAGTTCTTC. Amino acid sequence: CASSLVASRAGGNEQFF. The rearrangement joins TRBV5-1 to TRBJ2-1; the match to TRBD2 covers 9 bases. The CDR3 has 17 amino acids. Looked up from germline, CDR1 is SGHRS and CDR2 is YFSETQ. Trimming at V came to 0 bases and at J to 7 bases, leaving 11 bases not matched to a gene.

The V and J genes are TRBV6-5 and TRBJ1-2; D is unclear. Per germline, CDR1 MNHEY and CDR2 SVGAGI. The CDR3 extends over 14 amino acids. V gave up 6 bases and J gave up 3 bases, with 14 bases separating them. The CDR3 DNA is TGTGCCAGCAGGCTACTAGGAAACTACTATGGCTACACCTTC. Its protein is CASRLLGNYYGYTF.

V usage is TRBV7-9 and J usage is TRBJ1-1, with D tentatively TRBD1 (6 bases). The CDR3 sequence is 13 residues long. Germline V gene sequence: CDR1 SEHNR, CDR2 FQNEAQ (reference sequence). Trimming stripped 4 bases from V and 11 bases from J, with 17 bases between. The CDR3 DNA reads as TGTGCCAGCAGCTCTGGGGAACAGGGCTCGGCTTTCTTT. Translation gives CASSSGEQGSAFF.

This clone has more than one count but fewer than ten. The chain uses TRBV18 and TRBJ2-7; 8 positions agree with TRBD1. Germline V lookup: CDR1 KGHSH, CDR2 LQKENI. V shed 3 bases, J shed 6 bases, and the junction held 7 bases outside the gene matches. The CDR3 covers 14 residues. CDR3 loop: CASSPGQARGEQYF. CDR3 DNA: TGTGCCAGCTCACCGGGACAGGCCAGGGGCGAGCAGTACTTC. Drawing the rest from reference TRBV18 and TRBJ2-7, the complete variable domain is NAGVMQNPRHLVRRRGQEARLRCSPMKGHSHVYWYRQLPEEGLKFMVYLQKENIIDESGMPKERFSAEFPKEGPSILRIQQVVRGDSAAYFCASSPGQARGEQYFGPGTRLTVT.

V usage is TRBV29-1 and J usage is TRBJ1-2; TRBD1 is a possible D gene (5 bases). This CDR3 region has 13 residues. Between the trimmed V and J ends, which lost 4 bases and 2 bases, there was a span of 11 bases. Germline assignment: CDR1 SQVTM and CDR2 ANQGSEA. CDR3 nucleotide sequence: TGCAGCGTTGGGGGACGGGGGAACTATGGCTACACCTTC. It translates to CSVGGRGNYGYTF.

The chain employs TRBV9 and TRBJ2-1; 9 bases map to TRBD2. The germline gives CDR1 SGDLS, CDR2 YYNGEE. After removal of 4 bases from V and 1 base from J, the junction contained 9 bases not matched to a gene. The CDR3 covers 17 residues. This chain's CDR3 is CASSLGLLAGSYNEQFF. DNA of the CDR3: TGTGCCAGCAGCCTTGGATTGCTAGCGGGATCCTACAATGAGCAGTTCTTC.

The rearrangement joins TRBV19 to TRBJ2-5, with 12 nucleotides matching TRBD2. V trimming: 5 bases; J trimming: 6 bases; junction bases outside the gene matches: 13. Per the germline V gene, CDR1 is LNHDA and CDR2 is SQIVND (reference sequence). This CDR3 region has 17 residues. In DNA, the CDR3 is TGTGCCAGTAGTCCCGAACTAGCGGGAGGTTTTAGGAAGACCCAGTACTTC. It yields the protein CASSPELAGGFRKTQYF.

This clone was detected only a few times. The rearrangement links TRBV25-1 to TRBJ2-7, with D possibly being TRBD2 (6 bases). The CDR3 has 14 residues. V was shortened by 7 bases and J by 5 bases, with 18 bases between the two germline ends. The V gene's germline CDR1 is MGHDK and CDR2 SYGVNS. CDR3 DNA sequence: TGTGCCAGCAAAAAAAGTGGGGGAGGCGACGAGCAGTACTTC. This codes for CASKKSGGGDEQYF.

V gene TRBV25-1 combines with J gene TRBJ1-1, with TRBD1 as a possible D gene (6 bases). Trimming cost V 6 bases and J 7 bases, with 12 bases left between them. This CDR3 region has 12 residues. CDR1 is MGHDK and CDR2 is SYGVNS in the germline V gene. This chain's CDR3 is CASSLQGYEAFF. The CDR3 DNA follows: TGTGCCAGCAGCCTGCAGGGGTATGAAGCTTTCTTT.

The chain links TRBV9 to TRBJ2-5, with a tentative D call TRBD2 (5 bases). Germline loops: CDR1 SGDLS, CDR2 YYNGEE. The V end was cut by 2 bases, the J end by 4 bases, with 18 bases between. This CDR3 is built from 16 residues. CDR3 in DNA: TGTGCCAGCAGCGTGCGTGGGAGTATGAGTGGAGAGACCCAGTACTTC. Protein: CASSVRGSMSGETQYF. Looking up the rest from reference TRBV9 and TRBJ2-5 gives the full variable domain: DSGVTQTPKHLITATGQRVTLRCSPRSGDLSVYWYQQSLDQGLQFLIQYYNGEERAKGNILERFSAQQFPDLHSELNLSSLELGDSALYFCASSVRGSMSGETQYFGPGTRLLVL.

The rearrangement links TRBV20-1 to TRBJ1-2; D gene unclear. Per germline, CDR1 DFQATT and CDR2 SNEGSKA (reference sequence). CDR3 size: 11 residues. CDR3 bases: TGCAGCAGTGTAAATAACTATGGCTACACCTTC. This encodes CSSVNNYGYTF.

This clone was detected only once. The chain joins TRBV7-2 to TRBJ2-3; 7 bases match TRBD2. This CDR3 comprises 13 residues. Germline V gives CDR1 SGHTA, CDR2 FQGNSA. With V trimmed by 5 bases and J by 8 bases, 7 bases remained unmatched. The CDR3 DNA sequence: TGTGCCAGCAGCCCTTGGACTAGGAGTACGCAGTATTTT. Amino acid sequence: CASSPWTRSTQYF.

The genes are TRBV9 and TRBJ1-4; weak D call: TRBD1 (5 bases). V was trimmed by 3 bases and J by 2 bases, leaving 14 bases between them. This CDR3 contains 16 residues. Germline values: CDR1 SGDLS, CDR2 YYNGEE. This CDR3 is CASSAGFGGTNEKLFF. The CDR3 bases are TGTGCCAGCAGCGCCGGGTTTGGGGGGACTAATGAAAAACTGTTTTTT.

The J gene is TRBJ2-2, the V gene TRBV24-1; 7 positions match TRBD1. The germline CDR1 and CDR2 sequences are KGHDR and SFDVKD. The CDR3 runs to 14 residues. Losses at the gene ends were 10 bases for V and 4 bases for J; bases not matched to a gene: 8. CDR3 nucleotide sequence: TGTGCCACGGCCGAAACAGGGGCCACCGGGGAGCTGTTTTTT. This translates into CATAETGATGELFF.

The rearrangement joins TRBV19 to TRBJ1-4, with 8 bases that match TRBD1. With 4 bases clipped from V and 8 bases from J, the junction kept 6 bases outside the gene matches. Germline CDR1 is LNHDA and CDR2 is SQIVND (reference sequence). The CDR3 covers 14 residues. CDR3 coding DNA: TGTGCCAGTAGTAGGACAGGGTCGCGGGAAAAACTGTTTTTT. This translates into CASSRTGSREKLFF.

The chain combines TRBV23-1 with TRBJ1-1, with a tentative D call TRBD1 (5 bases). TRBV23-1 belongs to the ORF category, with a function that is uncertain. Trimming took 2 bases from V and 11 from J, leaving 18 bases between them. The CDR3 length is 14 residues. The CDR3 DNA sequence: TGCGCCAGCAGTCAACTCGACAGACCCCCCGAGGCTTTCTTT. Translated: CASSQLDRPPEAFF.

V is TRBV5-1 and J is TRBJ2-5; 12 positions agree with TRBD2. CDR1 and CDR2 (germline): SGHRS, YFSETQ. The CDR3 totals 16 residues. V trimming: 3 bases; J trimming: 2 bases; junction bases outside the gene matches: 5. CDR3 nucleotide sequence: TGCGCCAGCAGCTACGGGACTAGCGGGTATCAAGAGACCCAGTACTTC. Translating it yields CASSYGTSGYQETQYF.

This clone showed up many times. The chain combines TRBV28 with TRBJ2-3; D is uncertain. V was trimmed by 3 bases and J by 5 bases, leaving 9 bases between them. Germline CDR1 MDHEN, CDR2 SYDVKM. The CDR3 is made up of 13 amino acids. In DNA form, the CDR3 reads TGTGCCAGCAGTTTGTCGGGTGGAGATACGCAGTATTTT. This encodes CASSLSGGDTQYF.

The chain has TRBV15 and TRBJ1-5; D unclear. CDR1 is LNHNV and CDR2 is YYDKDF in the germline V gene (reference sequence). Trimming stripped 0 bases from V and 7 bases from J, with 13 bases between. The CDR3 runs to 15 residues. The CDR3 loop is CATSRDLGVGQPQHF. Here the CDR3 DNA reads TGTGCCACCAGCAGAGATCTCGGGGTTGGGCAGCCCCAGCATTTT.

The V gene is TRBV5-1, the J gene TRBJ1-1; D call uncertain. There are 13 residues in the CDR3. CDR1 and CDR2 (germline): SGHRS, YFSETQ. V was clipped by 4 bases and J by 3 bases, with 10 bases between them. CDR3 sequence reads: CASSPVVDTEAFF. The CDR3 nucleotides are TGCGCCAGCAGCCCGGTAGTGGACACTGAAGCTTTCTTT.

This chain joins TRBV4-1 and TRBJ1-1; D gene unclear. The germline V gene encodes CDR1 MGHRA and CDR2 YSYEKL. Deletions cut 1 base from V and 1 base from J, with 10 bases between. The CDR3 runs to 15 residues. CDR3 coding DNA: TGCGCCAGCAGCCAAGTCGTCAGATCGAACACTGAAGCTTTCTTT. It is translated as CASSQVVRSNTEAFF.

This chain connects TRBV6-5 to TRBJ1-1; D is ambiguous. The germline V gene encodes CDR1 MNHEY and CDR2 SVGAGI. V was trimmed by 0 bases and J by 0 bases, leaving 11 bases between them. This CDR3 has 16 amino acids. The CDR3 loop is CASSYSRVALNTEAFF. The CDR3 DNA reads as TGTGCCAGCAGTTACTCGAGGGTAGCACTGAACACTGAAGCTTTCTTT.

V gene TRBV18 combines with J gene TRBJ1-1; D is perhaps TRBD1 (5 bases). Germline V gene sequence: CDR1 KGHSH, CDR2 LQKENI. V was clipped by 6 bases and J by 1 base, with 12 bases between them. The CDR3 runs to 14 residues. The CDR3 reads CASSPLGANTEAFF. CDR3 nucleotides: TGTGCCAGCTCCCCGTTAGGGGCGAACACTGAAGCTTTCTTT.

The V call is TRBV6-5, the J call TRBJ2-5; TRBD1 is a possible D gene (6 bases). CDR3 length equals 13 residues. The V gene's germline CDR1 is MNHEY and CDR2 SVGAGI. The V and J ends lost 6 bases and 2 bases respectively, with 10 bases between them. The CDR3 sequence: CASRSTGQETQYF. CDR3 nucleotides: TGTGCCAGCAGATCTACAGGGCAAGAGACCCAGTACTTC.